The text below deals with one T cell receptor beta chain. Each donor's status was that of a healthy bone marrow donor. Primers included in the PCR were 60 Vbeta and 13 Jbeta primers. Measured with immunoSEQ multiplex PCR; TCRdb has only the in-frame clones, and not every one. The repertoire consists of roughly 120,000 clones, with 70% to 80% occurring once and the leading ten covering roughly 2%. The record originates from a study of cytomegalovirus exposure and HLA in healthy donors. There are 14 residues in the CDR3. CDR1 and CDR2 from the germline V gene are PRHDT and FYEKMQ (reference sequence). The V and J ends lost 0 bases and 0 bases respectively, with 6 bases between them.

J is TRBJ2-7 and V is TRBV13, with TRBD1 as a possible D gene (5 bases). Sequences were obtained from PBMCs. The source of this sequence is a man aged 45-60 years in good health and CMV-seronegative. Written as DNA, the CDR3 is TGTGCCAGCAGCTTAGGCGACAGCTCCTACGAGCAGTACTTC. This encodes CASSLGDSSYEQYF.